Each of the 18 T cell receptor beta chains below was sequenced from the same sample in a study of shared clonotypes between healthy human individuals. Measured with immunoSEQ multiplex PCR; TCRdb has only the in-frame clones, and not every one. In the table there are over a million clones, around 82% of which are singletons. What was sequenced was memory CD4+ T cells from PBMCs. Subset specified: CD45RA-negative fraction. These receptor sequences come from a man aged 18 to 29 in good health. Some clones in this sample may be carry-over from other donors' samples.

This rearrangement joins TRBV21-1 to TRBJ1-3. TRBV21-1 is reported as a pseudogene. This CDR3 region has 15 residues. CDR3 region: CASISWDLPGNTIYF. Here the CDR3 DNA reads TGTGCCAGCATTTCATGGGACCTACCTGGAAACACCATATATTTT.

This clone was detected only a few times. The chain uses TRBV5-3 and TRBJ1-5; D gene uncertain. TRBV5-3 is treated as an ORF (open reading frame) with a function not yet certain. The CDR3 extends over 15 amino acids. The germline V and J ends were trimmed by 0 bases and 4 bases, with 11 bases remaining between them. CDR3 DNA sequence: TGTGCCAGAAGCTTGGCGGCAGCACGGAATCAGCCCCAGCATTTT. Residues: CARSLAAARNQPQHF.

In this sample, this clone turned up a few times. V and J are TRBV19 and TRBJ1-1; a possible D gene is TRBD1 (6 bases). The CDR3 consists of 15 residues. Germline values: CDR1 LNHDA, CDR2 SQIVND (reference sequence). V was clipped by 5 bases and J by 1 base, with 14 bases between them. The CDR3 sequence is CASSDGQLGNTEAFF. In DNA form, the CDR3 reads TGTGCCAGTAGTGACGGACAGTTGGGGAACACTGAAGCTTTCTTT. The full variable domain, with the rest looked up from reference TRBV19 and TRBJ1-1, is DGGITQSPKYLFRKEGQNVTLSCEQNLNHDAMYWYRQDPGQGLRLIYYSQIVNDFQKGDIAEGYSVSREKKESFPLTVTSAQKNPTAFYLCASSDGQLGNTEAFFGQGTRLTVV.

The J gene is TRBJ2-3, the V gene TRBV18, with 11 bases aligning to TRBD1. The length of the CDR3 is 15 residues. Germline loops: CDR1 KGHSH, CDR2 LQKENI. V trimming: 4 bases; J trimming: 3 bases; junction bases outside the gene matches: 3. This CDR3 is CASSQDRGRTDTQYF. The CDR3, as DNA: TGTGCCAGCTCACAGGACAGGGGGCGGACAGATACGCAGTATTTT.

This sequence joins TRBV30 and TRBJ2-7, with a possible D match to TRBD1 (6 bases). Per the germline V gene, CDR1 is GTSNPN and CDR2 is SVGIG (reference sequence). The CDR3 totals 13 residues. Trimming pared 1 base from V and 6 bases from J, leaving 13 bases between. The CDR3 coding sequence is TGTGCCTGGAGTGAACTCACAGGGAGCGAGCAGTACTTC. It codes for CAWSELTGSEQYF.

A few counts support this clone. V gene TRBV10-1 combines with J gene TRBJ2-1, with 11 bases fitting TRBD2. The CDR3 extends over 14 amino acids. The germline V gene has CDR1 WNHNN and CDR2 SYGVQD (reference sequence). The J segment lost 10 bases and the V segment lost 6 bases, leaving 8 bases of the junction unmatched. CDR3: CASSAILAGGEQFF. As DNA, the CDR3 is TGCGCCAGCAGCGCTATTCTAGCGGGAGGCGAGCAGTTCTTC.

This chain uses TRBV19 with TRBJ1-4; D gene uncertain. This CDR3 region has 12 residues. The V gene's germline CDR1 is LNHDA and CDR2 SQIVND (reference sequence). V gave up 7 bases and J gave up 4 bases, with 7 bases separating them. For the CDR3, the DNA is TGTGCCAGTATGACGTTTAATGAAAAACTGTTTTTT. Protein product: CASMTFNEKLFF. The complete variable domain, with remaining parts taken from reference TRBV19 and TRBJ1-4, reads DGGITQSPKYLFRKEGQNVTLSCEQNLNHDAMYWYRQDPGQGLRLIYYSQIVNDFQKGDIAEGYSVSREKKESFPLTVTSAQKNPTAFYLCASMTFNEKLFFGSGTQLSVL.

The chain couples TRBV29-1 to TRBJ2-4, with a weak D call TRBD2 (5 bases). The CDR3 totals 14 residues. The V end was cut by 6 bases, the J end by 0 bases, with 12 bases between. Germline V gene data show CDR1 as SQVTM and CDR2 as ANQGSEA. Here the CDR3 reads CSVGMRAAKNIQYF. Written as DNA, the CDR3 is TGCAGCGTGGGGATGAGGGCAGCCAAAAACATTCAGTACTTC.

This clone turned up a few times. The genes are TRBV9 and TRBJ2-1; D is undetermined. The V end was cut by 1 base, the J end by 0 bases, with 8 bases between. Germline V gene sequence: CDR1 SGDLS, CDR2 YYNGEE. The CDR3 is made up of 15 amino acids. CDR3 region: CASSVSVGSYNEQFF. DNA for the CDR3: TGTGCCAGCAGCGTAAGTGTGGGCTCCTACAATGAGCAGTTCTTC.

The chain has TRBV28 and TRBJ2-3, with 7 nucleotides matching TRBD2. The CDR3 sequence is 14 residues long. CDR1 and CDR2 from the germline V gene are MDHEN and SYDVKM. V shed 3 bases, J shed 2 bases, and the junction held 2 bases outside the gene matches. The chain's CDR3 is CASSFAGVTDTQYF. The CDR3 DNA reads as TGTGCCAGCAGTTTCGCGGGGGTCACAGATACGCAGTATTTT.

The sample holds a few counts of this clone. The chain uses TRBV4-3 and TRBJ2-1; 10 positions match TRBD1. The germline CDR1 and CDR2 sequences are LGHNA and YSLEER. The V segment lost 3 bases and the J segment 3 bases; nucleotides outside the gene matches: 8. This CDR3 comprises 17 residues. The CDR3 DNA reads TGCGCCAGCAGCCAGGACTGGACAGGGGGTAGCTACAATGAGCAGTTCTTC. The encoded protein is CASSQDWTGGSYNEQFF.

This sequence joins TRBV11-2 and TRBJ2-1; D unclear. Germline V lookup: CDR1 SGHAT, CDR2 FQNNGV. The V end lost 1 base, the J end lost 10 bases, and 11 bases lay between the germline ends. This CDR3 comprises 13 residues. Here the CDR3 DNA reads TGTGCCAGCAGCTTAGCAGTCCCGCCCGAGCAGTTCTTC. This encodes CASSLAVPPEQFF.

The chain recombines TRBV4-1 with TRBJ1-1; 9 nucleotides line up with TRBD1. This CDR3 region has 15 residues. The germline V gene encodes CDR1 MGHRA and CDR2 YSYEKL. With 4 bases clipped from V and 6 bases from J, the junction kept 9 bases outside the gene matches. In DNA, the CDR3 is TGCGCCAGCAGCCTGTCCCCGGGACAGGGTGCTGAAGCTTTCTTT. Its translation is CASSLSPGQGAEAFF.

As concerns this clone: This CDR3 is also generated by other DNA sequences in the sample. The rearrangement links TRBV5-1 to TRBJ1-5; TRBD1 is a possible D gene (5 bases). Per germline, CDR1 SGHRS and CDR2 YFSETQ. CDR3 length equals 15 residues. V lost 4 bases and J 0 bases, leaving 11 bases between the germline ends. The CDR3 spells CASSRSGDSNQPQHF. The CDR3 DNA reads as TGCGCCAGCAGCCGGTCGGGGGATAGCAATCAGCCCCAGCATTTT.

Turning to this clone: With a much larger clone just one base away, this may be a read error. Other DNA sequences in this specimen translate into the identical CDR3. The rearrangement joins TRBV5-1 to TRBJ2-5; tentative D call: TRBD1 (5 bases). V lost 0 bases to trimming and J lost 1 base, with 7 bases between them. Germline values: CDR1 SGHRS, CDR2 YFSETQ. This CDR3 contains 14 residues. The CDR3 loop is CASSLGGSQETQYF. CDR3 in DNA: TGCGCCAGCAGCTTGGGGGGCAGCCAAGAGACCCAGTACTTC.

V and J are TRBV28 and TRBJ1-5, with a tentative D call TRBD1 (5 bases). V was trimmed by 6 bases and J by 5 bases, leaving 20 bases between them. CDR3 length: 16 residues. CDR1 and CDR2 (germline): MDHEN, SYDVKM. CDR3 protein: CASSLGGAGWDQPQHF. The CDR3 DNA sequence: TGTGCCAGCAGCTTGGGTGGGGCAGGGTGGGATCAGCCCCAGCATTTT.

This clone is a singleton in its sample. For the CDR3, the DNA is TGTGCCAGCAGCCGACTAGCGGGAGTAGCGGATACGCAGTATTTT. This gives the protein CASSRLAGVADTQYF. This chain uses TRBV7-2 with TRBJ2-3; 12 bases are shared with TRBD2. CDR3 length equals 15 residues. CDR1 is SGHTA and CDR2 is FQGNSA in the germline V gene. V dropped 5 bases and J dropped 6; count of bases not matched to a gene: 6. Complete variable domain (other parts from reference TRBV7-2 and TRBJ2-3): GAGVSQSPSNKVTEKGKDVELRCDPISGHTALYWYRQSLGQGLEFLIYFQGNSAPDKSGLPSDRFSAERTGGSVSTLTIQRTQQEDSAVYLCASSRLAGVADTQYFGPGTRLTVL.

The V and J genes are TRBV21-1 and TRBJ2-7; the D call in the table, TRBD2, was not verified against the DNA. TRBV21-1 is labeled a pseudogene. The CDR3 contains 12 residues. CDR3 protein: CASSSRVYEQYF. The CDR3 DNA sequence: TGTGCCAGCAGTAGCCGGGTTTACGAGCAGTACTTC.